These 30 T cell receptor beta chains originate from one sample sequenced in a study of T cell responses to AZD1222 COVID-19 vaccine. The data were produced by immunoSEQ multiplex PCR, yet TCRdb's version contains in-frame clones alone and is incomplete. The sample lists roughly 150,000 clones, just over 90% occurring once. Specimen: peripheral blood, collected on day 0 of AZD1222 vaccination. Every receptor here comes from an adult in good health.

The V gene is TRBV5-1, the J gene TRBJ2-6, with a tentative D call TRBD2 (5 bases). Germline V lookup: CDR1 SGHRS, CDR2 YFSETQ. The length of the CDR3 is 13 residues. Trimming shortened V by 10 bases and J by 0 bases, and 8 bases separated the two germline ends. The CDR3 DNA sequence: TGCGCCTCACGGGACTCTGGGGCCAACGTCCTGACTTTC. Protein: CASRDSGANVLTF.

The V gene is TRBV11-2, the J gene TRBJ2-3, with D hard to call. Trimming cost V 5 bases and J 2 bases, with 20 bases left between them. Per germline, CDR1 SGHAT and CDR2 FQNNGV. CDR3 length: 17 residues. Here the CDR3 DNA reads TGTGCCAGCAGCCGTGGCAGCCTCTCTATCCCCACAGATACGCAGTATTTT. Encoded protein: CASSRGSLSIPTDTQYF.

The genes are TRBV20-1 and TRBJ2-1; perhaps TRBD2 as D (7 bases). Trimming left V 3 bases short and J 3 bases short, with 15 bases between. Germline CDR1 is DFQATT and CDR2 is SNEGSKA (reference sequence). This CDR3 is 15 amino acids long. Written as DNA, the CDR3 is TGCAGTGCTAGTATACAGGGAGGGGGCTACAATGAGCAGTTCTTC. It encodes CSASIQGGGYNEQFF.

For the CDR3, the DNA is TGTGCCAGCAGCTTAGCGAACTCCCGGGAGCTGTTTTTT. It is translated as CASSLANSRELFF. V and J are TRBV7-2 and TRBJ2-2; D not resolved. The CDR3 is 13 amino acids. Per the germline V gene, CDR1 is SGHTA and CDR2 is FQGNSA. V lost 0 bases to trimming and J lost 9 bases, with 8 bases between them. Full variable domain (missing parts from reference TRBV7-2 and TRBJ2-2): GAGVSQSPSNKVTEKGKDVELRCDPISGHTALYWYRQSLGQGLEFLIYFQGNSAPDKSGLPSDRFSAERTGGSVSTLTIQRTQQEDSAVYLCASSLANSRELFFGEGSRLTVL.

The chain links TRBV12-3 or TRBV12-4 to TRBJ1-1; the D is unclear. The CDR3 runs to 11 residues. Trimming removed 6 bases from V and 3 bases from J, with 5 bases in between. DNA for the CDR3: TGTGCCAGCAGAAAGTACACTGAAGCTTTCTTT. It yields the protein CASRKYTEAFF.

The genes are TRBV30 and TRBJ1-1; maybe TRBD1 (5 bases). Germline V gene data show CDR1 as GTSNPN and CDR2 as SVGIG (reference sequence). The V end was cut by 1 base, the J end by 5 bases, with 29 bases between. The CDR3 length is 19 residues. CDR3 sequence reads: CAWSASASGTFKGETEAFF. In DNA, the CDR3 is TGTGCCTGGAGTGCTTCTGCATCCGGGACTTTTAAAGGGGAGACTGAAGCTTTCTTT.

This clone has a handful of counts. The rearrangement links TRBV2 to TRBJ2-2; D not resolved. The germline CDR1 and CDR2 sequences are SNHLY and FYNNEI. This CDR3 has 17 residues. With 4 bases removed from V and 4 bases from J, the gap between germline ends came to 19 bases. The CDR3 sequence is CASSGAFRRTPTGELFF. The CDR3 DNA sequence: TGTGCCAGCAGTGGGGCGTTTCGGCGTACCCCCACCGGGGAGCTGTTTTTT.

Comment on this clone: A read error may account for a junction end that differs from germline. This chain links TRBV7-8 with TRBJ1-5, with D possibly TRBD1 on 5 matching bases. The germline V gene encodes CDR1 SGHVS and CDR2 FQNEAQ. The CDR3 spans 15 residues. CDR3 in amino acids: CASSLGGTGDQPQHF. CDR3 DNA: TGTGCCAGCAGTTTAGGAGGGACCGGAGATCAGCCCCAGCATTTT.

The V and J genes are TRBV7-9 and TRBJ2-1; TRBD2 matches at 9 bases. The CDR3 is made up of 14 amino acids. Germline V gives CDR1 SEHNR, CDR2 FQNEAQ (reference sequence). V shed 4 bases and J 5 bases; nucleotides not matched to a gene: 3. CDR3 amino acids: CASSWTSANNEQFF. DNA for the CDR3: TGTGCCAGCAGCTGGACTAGCGCCAACAATGAGCAGTTCTTC.

The chain uses TRBV12-3 or TRBV12-4 and TRBJ1-2, with D possibly TRBD1 on 6 matching bases. V was cut by 6 bases and J by 7 bases, with 12 bases left in between. There are 12 residues in the CDR3. The CDR3 sequence is CASSSYRVGYTF. CDR3 bases: TGTGCCAGCAGCTCCTACAGGGTTGGCTACACCTTC.

The rearrangement uses TRBV12-3 or TRBV12-4 and TRBJ1-5; no clear D gene. Deletions cut 5 bases from V and 3 bases from J, with 8 bases between. CDR3 length: 13 residues. The CDR3 DNA reads as TGTGCCAGCAGTCATGAATTCAATCAGCCCCAGCATTTT. As protein: CASSHEFNQPQHF.

The rearrangement joins TRBV5-8 to TRBJ1-5; D is undetermined. With 4 bases removed from V and 0 bases from J, the gap between germline ends came to 20 bases. Germline V lookup: CDR1 SGHTS, CDR2 YDEGEE. This CDR3 region has 18 residues. The DNA for the CDR3 is TGTGCCAGCAGCCCCCTGAAGGTTTTGAAGAATAGCAATCAGCCCCAGCATTTT. This codes for CASSPLKVLKNSNQPQHF.

The rearrangement uses TRBV6-5 and TRBJ2-5; a possible D gene is TRBD1 (5 bases). This CDR3 is built from 14 residues. Germline loops: CDR1 MNHEY, CDR2 SVGAGI. V lost 2 bases, J lost 5 bases, and 12 bases lay in between. Here the CDR3 reads CASSYLQGWETQYF. The CDR3, as DNA: TGTGCCAGCAGTTACCTTCAGGGTTGGGAGACCCAGTACTTC.

This clone was picked up one time. The rearrangement links TRBV19 to TRBJ1-5, with a tentative D call TRBD1 (5 bases). CDR3 size: 14 residues. CDR1 is LNHDA, CDR2 SQIVND, per germline (reference sequence). Deletions cut 3 bases from V and 3 bases from J, with 9 bases between. The chain's CDR3 is CASSMRTNNQPQHF. The CDR3 coding sequence is TGTGCCAGTAGTATGCGGACAAACAATCAGCCCCAGCATTTT.

The gene calls are TRBV2 and TRBJ2-7; D remains unclear. This CDR3 has 12 residues. Germline loops: CDR1 SNHLY, CDR2 FYNNEI. The V and J ends lost 7 bases and 2 bases respectively, with 9 bases between them. The CDR3 nucleotides read TGTGCCAGCACCTTACAGACCTACGAGCAGTACTTC. Amino acids: CASTLQTYEQYF.

The rearrangement links TRBV6-5 to TRBJ2-1, with 9 nucleotides matching TRBD1. Germline-derived CDR1 and CDR2 are MNHEY and SVGAGI. The CDR3 contains 13 residues. V trimming: 5 bases; J trimming: 9 bases; junction bases outside the gene matches: 5. The CDR3 DNA sequence: TGTGCCAGCAGTACACAGGGGGCGTTTGAGCAGTTCTTC. Its translation: CASSTQGAFEQFF.

J is TRBJ2-3 and V is TRBV28; D call uncertain. The V gene lost 6 bases and the J gene lost 6 bases, with 16 bases spanning the gap. The germline CDR1 and CDR2 sequences are MDHEN and SYDVKM. This CDR3 region has 14 residues. The CDR3 sequence: CASRSTALGDTQYF. In DNA, the CDR3 is TGTGCCAGCAGATCGACTGCCCTAGGGGATACGCAGTATTTT.

The chain joins TRBV5-1 to TRBJ1-5; a possible D gene is TRBD1 (6 bases). This CDR3 has 14 amino acids. Trimming shortened V by 4 bases and J by 7 bases, and 15 bases separated the two germline ends. Germline values: CDR1 SGHRS, CDR2 YFSETQ. For the CDR3, the DNA is TGCGCCAGCAGCCCGCGGGCAGGGGTCCAGCCCCAGCATTTT. Residues: CASSPRAGVQPQHF. The full variable domain, with the rest looked up from reference TRBV5-1 and TRBJ1-5, is KAGVTQTPRYLIKTRGQQVTLSCSPISGHRSVSWYQQTPGQGLQFLFEYFSETQRNKGNFPGRFSGRQFSNSRSEMNVSTLELGDSALYLCASSPRAGVQPQHFGDGTRLSIL.

The V gene is TRBV11-2, the J gene TRBJ1-6, with a weak D call TRBD1 (5 bases). Germline V lookup: CDR1 SGHAT, CDR2 FQNNGV. This CDR3 has 16 residues. Trimming left V 4 bases short and J 10 bases short, with 20 bases between. The CDR3 DNA follows: TGTGCCAGCAGCTCCCCCTCCGGGGGACCCGGATCACCCCTCCACTTT. It translates to CASSSPSGGPGSPLHF.

V usage is TRBV24-1 and J usage is TRBJ1-2; 11 nucleotides match TRBD1. Germline V gene lookup returns CDR1 KGHDR and CDR2 SFDVKD. CDR3 size: 16 residues. With 4 bases clipped from V and 5 bases from J, the junction kept 8 bases outside the gene matches. CDR3 DNA: TGTGCCACCAGTGACTCCGGGACAGGGGGATTGTATGGCTACACCTTC. Protein: CATSDSGTGGLYGYTF.

The rearrangement joins TRBV10-3 to TRBJ2-7, with a weak D call TRBD1 (6 bases). The germline V and J ends were trimmed by 3 bases and 0 bases, with 9 bases remaining between them. The CDR3 spans 14 residues. Germline V lookup: CDR1 ENHRY, CDR2 SYGVKD. This CDR3 reads CAISDSRGSYEQYF. Written as DNA, the CDR3 is TGTGCCATCAGTGACTCCAGGGGCTCCTACGAGCAGTACTTC.

The gene calls are TRBV6-1 and TRBJ2-2; TRBD2 might be the D (5 bases). Germline assignment: CDR1 MNHNS and CDR2 SASEGT. The CDR3 extends over 16 amino acids. Trimming took 4 bases from V and 4 from J, leaving 16 bases between them. CDR3 sequence: CASSGSGIRGTGELFF. Written as DNA, the CDR3 is TGTGCCAGCAGTGGATCCGGGATCCGGGGCACCGGGGAGCTGTTTTTT.

The chain couples TRBV5-1 to TRBJ1-1; 9 nucleotides align to TRBD1. CDR3 length: 13 amino acids. Germline V gene sequence: CDR1 SGHRS, CDR2 YFSETQ. V lost 0 bases, J lost 6 bases, and 0 bases stayed unmatched. The CDR3 DNA is TGCGCCAGCAGCTTGGACAGGGGGCCTGAAGCTTTCTTT. This codes for CASSLDRGPEAFF.

The J gene is TRBJ1-5, the V gene TRBV4-1, with unresolved D. The germline CDR1 and CDR2 sequences are MGHRA and YSYEKL. Trimming pared 0 bases from V and 1 base from J, leaving 7 bases between. CDR3 size: 15 residues. CDR3 DNA: TGCGCCAGCAGCCAAGATTATCGCAGCAATCAGCCCCAGCATTTT. It yields the protein CASSQDYRSNQPQHF.

This clone was seen once. The chain links TRBV28 to TRBJ2-1; 10 bases fit TRBD1. J was trimmed by 4 bases and V by 3 bases; bases with no gene match: 9. The CDR3 consists of 17 residues. Germline lookup yields CDR1 MDHEN and CDR2 SYDVKM. This CDR3 reads CASSFNPGTGDYNEQFF. The CDR3 DNA sequence: TGTGCCAGCAGTTTCAATCCAGGGACAGGGGATTACAATGAGCAGTTCTTC.

The V and J genes are TRBV3-1 (or the pseudogene TRBV3-2) and TRBJ2-5, with 9 bases fitting TRBD1. Germline V gene data show CDR1 as LGHDT and CDR2 as YNNKEL (reference sequence). The CDR3 sequence is 14 residues long. After removal of 5 bases from V and 5 bases from J, the junction contained 6 bases not matched to a gene. CDR3 sequence (DNA): TGTGCCAGCAGCTGGACAGGGGCGGGGGAGACCCAGTACTTC. Residues: CASSWTGAGETQYF.

The CDR3 is CSASPRYEQYF. In nucleotides, the CDR3 is TGCAGTGCTAGTCCTCGGTACGAGCAGTACTTC. The V call is TRBV20-1, the J call TRBJ2-7; D gene uncertain. Between the trimmed V and J ends, which lost 3 bases and 4 bases, there was a span of 7 bases. The length of the CDR3 is 11 residues. Germline V gene data show CDR1 as DFQATT and CDR2 as SNEGSKA (reference sequence).

The chain couples TRBV7-9 to TRBJ2-2; a weak D match, TRBD1 (6 bases). Per the germline V gene, CDR1 is SEHNR and CDR2 is FQNEAQ (reference sequence). This CDR3 has 15 residues. V was trimmed by 3 bases and J by 4 bases, leaving 12 bases between them. The CDR3 DNA reads as TGTGCCAGCAGCTTTTTTTCAGGGGTCACCGGGGAGCTGTTTTTT. This translates into CASSFFSGVTGELFF.

This clone was seen just once. The chain carries TRBV20-1 and TRBJ2-3; 11 nucleotides line up with TRBD2. This CDR3 contains 14 residues. With 3 bases clipped from V and 6 bases from J, the junction kept 5 bases outside the gene matches. CDR1 is DFQATT and CDR2 is SNEGSKA in the germline V gene (reference sequence). The CDR3 loop reads CSASSGRAVDTQYF. DNA for the CDR3: TGCAGTGCTAGTAGCGGGAGGGCCGTGGATACGCAGTATTTT.

V and J are TRBV21-1 and TRBJ2-7; the table's D call TRBD1 went unverified against the DNA. TRBV21-1 is a recognized pseudogene. The CDR3 has 17 amino acids. CDR3 coding DNA: TGTGCCAGCAGCAAAGAAATAAGACAGGGGGTACCCTACGAGCAGTACTTC. As protein: CASSKEIRQGVPYEQYF.